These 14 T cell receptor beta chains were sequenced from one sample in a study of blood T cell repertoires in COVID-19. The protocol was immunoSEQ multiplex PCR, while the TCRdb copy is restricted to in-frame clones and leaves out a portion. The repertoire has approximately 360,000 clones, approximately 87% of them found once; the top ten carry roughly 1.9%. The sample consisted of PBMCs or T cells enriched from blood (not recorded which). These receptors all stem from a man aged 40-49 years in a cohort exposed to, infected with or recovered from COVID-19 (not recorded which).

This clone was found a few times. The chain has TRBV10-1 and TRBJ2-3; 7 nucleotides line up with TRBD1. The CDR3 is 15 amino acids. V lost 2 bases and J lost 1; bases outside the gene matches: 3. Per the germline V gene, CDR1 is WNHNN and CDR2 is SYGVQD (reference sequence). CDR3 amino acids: CASSEHGTGTDTQYF. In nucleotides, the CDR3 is TGCGCCAGCAGTGAGCATGGGACAGGCACAGATACGCAGTATTTT.

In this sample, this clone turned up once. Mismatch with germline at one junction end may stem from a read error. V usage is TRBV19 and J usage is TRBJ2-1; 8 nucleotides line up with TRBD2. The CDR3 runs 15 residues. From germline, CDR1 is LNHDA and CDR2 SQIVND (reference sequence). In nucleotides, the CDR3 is TGTGCCACTAGTTCGGGGGGGGCAGGGTCCAATGAGCAGTTCTTC. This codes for CATSSGGAGSNEQFF. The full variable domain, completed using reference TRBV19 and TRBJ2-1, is DGGITQSPKYLFRKEGQNVTLSCEQNLNHDAMYWYRQDPGQGLRLIYYSQIVNDFQKGDIAEGYSVSREKKESFPLTVTSAQKNPTAFYLCATSSGGAGSNEQFFGPGTRLTVL.

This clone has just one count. The CDR3 sequence: CASSLEGGGDTQYF. The CDR3 nucleotides are TGCGCCAGCAGCTTAGAGGGAGGGGGAGATACGCAGTATTTT. The rearrangement links TRBV5-1 to TRBJ2-3; D might be TRBD2 (7 bases). V was shortened by 2 bases and J by 5 bases, with 12 bases between the two germline ends. The CDR3 covers 14 residues. Germline V gene data show CDR1 as SGHRS and CDR2 as YFSETQ.

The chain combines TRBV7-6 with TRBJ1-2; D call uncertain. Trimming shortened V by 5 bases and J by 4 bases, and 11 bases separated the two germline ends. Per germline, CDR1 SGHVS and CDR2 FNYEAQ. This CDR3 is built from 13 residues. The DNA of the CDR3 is TGTGCCAGCAGCCCACGTGGAGCCTATGGCTACACCTTC. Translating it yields CASSPRGAYGYTF.

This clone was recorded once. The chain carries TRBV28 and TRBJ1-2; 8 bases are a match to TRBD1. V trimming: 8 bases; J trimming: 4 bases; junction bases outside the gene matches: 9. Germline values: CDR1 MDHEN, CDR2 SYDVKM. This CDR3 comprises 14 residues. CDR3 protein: CASREQGVSYGYTF. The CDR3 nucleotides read TGTGCCAGCCGAGAACAGGGGGTGAGCTATGGCTACACCTTC.

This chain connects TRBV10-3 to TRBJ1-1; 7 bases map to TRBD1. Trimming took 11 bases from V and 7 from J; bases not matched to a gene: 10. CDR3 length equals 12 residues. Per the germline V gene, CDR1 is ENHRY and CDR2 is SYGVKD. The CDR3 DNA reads TGTGCCGCAAACTCCCGGGACAGTGAAGCTTTCTTT. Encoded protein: CAANSRDSEAFF.

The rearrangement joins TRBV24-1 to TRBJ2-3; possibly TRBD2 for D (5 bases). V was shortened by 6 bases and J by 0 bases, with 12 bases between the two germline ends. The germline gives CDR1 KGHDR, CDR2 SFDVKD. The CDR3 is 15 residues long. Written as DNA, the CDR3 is TGTGCCACCAGTTTAGGGAGACTAAGCACAGATACGCAGTATTTT. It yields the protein CATSLGRLSTDTQYF.

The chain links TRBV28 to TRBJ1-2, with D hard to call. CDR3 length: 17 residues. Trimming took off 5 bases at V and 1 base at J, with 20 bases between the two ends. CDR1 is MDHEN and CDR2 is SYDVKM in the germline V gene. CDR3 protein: CASSLLRSTGFNYGYTF. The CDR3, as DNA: TGTGCCAGCAGTCTGCTCCGGTCGACGGGTTTTAACTATGGCTACACCTTC.

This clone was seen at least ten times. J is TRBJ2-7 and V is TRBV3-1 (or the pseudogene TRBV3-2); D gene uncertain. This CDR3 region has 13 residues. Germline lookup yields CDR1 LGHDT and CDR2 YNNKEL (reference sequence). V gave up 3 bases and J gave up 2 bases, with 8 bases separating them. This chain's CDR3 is CASSHNPAYEQYF. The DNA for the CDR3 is TGTGCCAGCAGCCATAATCCAGCCTACGAGCAGTACTTC.

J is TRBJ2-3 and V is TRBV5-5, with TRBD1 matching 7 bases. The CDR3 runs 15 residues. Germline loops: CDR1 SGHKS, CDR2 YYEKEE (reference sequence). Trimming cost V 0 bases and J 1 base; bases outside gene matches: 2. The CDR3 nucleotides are TGTGCCAGCAGCTTGGACAGGGGTGGCACAGATACGCAGTATTTT. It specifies CASSLDRGGTDTQYF.

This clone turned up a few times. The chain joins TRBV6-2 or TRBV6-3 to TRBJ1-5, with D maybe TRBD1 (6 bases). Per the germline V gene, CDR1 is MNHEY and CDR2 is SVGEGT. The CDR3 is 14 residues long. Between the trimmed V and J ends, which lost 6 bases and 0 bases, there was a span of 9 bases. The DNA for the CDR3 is TGTGCCAGCAGCCAGGGGAATAGCAATCAGCCCCAGCATTTT. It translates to CASSQGNSNQPQHF.

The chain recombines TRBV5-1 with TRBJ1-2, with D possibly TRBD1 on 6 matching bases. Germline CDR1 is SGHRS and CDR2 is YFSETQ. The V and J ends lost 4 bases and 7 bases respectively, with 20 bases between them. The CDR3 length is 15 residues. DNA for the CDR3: TGCGCCAGCAGCCCTAACAGGGTCATTTACGGTGGCTACACCTTC. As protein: CASSPNRVIYGGYTF.

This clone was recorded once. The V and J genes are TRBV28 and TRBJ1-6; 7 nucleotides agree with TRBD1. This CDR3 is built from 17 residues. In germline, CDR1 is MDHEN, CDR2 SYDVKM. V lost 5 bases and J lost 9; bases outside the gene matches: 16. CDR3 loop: CASSPTGRLLLASPLHF. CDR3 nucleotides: TGTGCCAGCAGTCCGACAGGGCGCCTTCTGTTAGCTTCACCCCTCCACTTT.

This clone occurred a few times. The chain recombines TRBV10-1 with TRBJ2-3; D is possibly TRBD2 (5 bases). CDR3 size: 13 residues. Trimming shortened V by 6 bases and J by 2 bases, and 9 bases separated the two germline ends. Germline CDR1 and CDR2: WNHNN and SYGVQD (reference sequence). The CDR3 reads CASRSGNTDTQYF. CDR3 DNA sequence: TGCGCCAGCAGATCGGGGAACACAGATACGCAGTATTTT.